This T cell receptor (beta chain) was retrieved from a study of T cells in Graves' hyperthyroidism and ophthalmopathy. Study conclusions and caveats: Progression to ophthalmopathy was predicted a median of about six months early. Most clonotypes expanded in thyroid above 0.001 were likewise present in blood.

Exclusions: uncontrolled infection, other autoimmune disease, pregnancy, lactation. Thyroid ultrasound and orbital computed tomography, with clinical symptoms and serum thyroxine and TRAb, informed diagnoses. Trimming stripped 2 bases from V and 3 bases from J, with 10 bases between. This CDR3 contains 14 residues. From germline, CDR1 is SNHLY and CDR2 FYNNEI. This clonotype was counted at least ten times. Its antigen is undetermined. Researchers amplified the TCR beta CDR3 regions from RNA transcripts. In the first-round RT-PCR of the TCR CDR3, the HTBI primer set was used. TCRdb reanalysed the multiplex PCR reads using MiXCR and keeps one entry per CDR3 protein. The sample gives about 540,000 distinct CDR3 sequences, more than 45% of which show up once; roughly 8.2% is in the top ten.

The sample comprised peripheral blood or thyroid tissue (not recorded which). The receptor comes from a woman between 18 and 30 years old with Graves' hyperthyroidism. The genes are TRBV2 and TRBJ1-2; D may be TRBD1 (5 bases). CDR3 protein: CASSEQGGYYGYTF. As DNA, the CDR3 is TGTGCCAGCAGTGAACAGGGCGGGTACTATGGCTACACCTTC.